This passage covers 15 T cell receptor beta chains from one sample sequenced in a study of metastatic and nonmetastatic thyroid tumors. No treatment had been given to any patient before thyroid surgery. MiXCR re-clonotyped the PCR reads for TCRdb. The repertoire has 37,000 or so clones, about 17% of them found once; the top ten carry 3.8%. The specimen was blood. These receptors were obtained from a female donor with papillary thyroid cancer or a benign thyroid nodule (not recorded which). Some clones in this sample may be carry-over from other donors' samples.

This clone was picked up many times. This rearrangement joins TRBV5-6 to TRBJ2-3; the D is unclear. V was clipped by 1 base and J by 2 bases, with 14 bases between them. CDR3 size: 16 residues. The germline V gene encodes CDR1 SGHDT and CDR2 YYEEEE. The CDR3 here is CASSLMVRILTDTQYF. In DNA form, the CDR3 reads TGTGCCAGCAGCTTGATGGTGCGGATTCTCACAGATACGCAGTATTTT. Looking up the rest from reference TRBV5-6 and TRBJ2-3 gives the full variable domain: DAGVTQSPTHLIKTRGQQVTLRCSPKSGHDTVSWYQQALGQGPQFIFQYYEEEERQRGNFPDRFSGHQFPNYSSELNVNALLLGDSALYLCASSLMVRILTDTQYFGPGTRLTVL.

This clone came up many times. The chain carries TRBV3-1 and TRBJ2-2; no definite D call. Trimming shortened V by 3 bases and J by 6 bases, and 8 bases separated the two germline ends. CDR1 and CDR2 (germline): LGHDT, YNNKEL (reference sequence). This CDR3 has 13 residues. The CDR3 loop is CASSHDRSGELFF. CDR3 sequence (DNA): TGTGCCAGCAGCCATGACCGTTCCGGGGAGCTGTTTTTT. The variable domain in full, completed from reference TRBV3-1 and TRBJ2-2, reads DTAVSQTPKYLVTQMGNDKSIKCEQNLGHDTMYWYKQDSKKFLKIMFSYNNKELIINETVPNRFSPKSPDKAHLNLHINSLELGDSAVYFCASSHDRSGELFFGEGSRLTVL.

This clone was detected many times. V gene TRBV9 combines with J gene TRBJ1-4; no definite D call. The ends were cut back, 4 bases at V and 4 bases at J, with 23 bases in the middle. The germline V gene has CDR1 SGDLS and CDR2 YYNGEE. The CDR3 extends over 18 amino acids. This CDR3 reads CASSPSFRNPSGNEKLFF. CDR3 in DNA: TGTGCCAGCAGCCCATCCTTCAGGAACCCTTCCGGTAATGAAAAACTGTTTTTT.

The table lists this clone with many counts. The chain carries TRBV5-1 and TRBJ1-4, with D tentatively TRBD1 (5 bases). CDR3 length equals 13 residues. CDR1 is SGHRS and CDR2 is YFSETQ in the germline V gene. Trimming took 4 bases from V and 3 from J, leaving 7 bases between them. The chain's CDR3 is CASSKQANEKLFF. The CDR3 DNA is TGCGCCAGCAGCAAACAGGCTAATGAAAAACTGTTTTTT.

By sample share, this clone is medium-sized. This chain uses TRBV28 with TRBJ1-6; the D is unclear. The V gene's germline CDR1 is MDHEN and CDR2 SYDVKM. The CDR3 has 16 amino acids. The germline V and J ends were trimmed by 8 bases and 0 bases, with 14 bases remaining between them. For the CDR3, the DNA is TGTGCCAGCCTGAACATGGGCAACTCCTATAATTCACCCCTCCACTTT. This sequence encodes CASLNMGNSYNSPLHF.

This clone was recorded many times. This sequence joins TRBV20-1 and TRBJ2-5; 8 bases are shared with TRBD1. Germline-derived CDR1 and CDR2 are DFQATT and SNEGSKA (reference sequence). The CDR3 length is 13 residues. The V segment lost 3 bases and the J segment 3 bases; nucleotides outside the gene matches: 3. The CDR3 sequence: CSARGTGKETQYF. The CDR3 DNA follows: TGCAGTGCTAGGGGGACAGGAAAAGAGACCCAGTACTTC.

This clone has at least ten counts. V is TRBV7-9 and J is TRBJ1-6; the D is unclear. The CDR3 is 14 residues long. V shed 0 bases and J shed 7 bases, with 7 bases lying between them. The germline gives CDR1 SEHNR, CDR2 FQNEAQ (reference sequence). The CDR3 loop is CASSLAQVNSPLHF. The CDR3 bases are TGTGCCAGCAGCTTAGCGCAGGTCAATTCACCCCTCCACTTT.

This clone showed up just a few times. This may arise from a read error, as a much more abundant clone is one base away. V gene TRBV2 combines with J gene TRBJ2-5, with 13 bases aligning to TRBD2. The germline V gene has CDR1 SNHLY and CDR2 FYNNEI. The CDR3 has 16 residues. This CDR3 is CDSSAPLAGGPETQYF. The CDR3 nucleotides are TGTGACAGCAGTGCCCCACTAGCGGGAGGGCCAGAGACCCAGTACTTC.

This clone was seen at least ten times. V is TRBV19 and J is TRBJ2-3, with a possible D match to TRBD1 (5 bases). CDR1 is LNHDA, CDR2 SQIVND, per germline (reference sequence). This CDR3 contains 13 residues. Between the trimmed V and J ends, which lost 4 bases and 7 bases, there was a span of 12 bases. The DNA of the CDR3 is TGTGCCAGTAGTACCCATGGGGCGAATACGCAGTATTTT. This codes for CASSTHGANTQYF.

The chain recombines TRBV12-3 or TRBV12-4 with TRBJ1-2, with D unresolved. The CDR3 covers 12 residues. Trimming removed 5 bases from V and 4 bases from J, with 8 bases in between. DNA for the CDR3: TGTGCCAGCAGTGGTCTATCCTATGGCTACACCTTC. Protein sequence: CASSGLSYGYTF.

Many counts were recorded for this clone. J is TRBJ1-1 and V is TRBV5-1; maybe TRBD1 (5 bases). Germline loops: CDR1 SGHRS, CDR2 YFSETQ. V gave up 7 bases and J gave up 0 bases, with 13 bases separating them. The CDR3 sequence is 14 residues long. Here the CDR3 reads CASGREGMNTEAFF. The CDR3 nucleotides read TGCGCCAGCGGAAGGGAGGGGATGAACACTGAAGCTTTCTTT.

The sample holds a few counts of this clone. A single base separates this from a much larger clone, so it may be a read error. This sequence joins TRBV12-3 or TRBV12-4 and TRBJ2-7, with no clear D. Between the trimmed V and J ends, which lost 3 bases and 2 bases, there was a span of 8 bases. The length of the CDR3 is 13 residues. The CDR3 DNA sequence: TGTGCCAGCAGTTTCGGTTCAACCTACGAGCAGTACTTC. The encoded protein is CASSFGSTYEQYF.

This clone has a count of ten or more. The sample contains more than one DNA sequence encoding this CDR3. The chain uses TRBV27 and TRBJ2-7, with TRBD1 identical over 9 bases. Germline values: CDR1 MNHEY, CDR2 SMNVEV (reference sequence). The V segment lost 10 bases and the J segment 6 bases; nucleotides outside the gene matches: 10. The CDR3 runs 13 residues. CDR3 bases: TGTGCCACCTCCCGACAGGGGGGGGTCGAGCAGTACTTC. It codes for CATSRQGGVEQYF.

This clone was seen ten or more times. The V gene is TRBV4-1, the J gene TRBJ1-1; D may be TRBD1 (5 bases). Looked up from germline, CDR1 is MGHRA and CDR2 is YSYEKL. Trimming stripped 3 bases from V and 0 bases from J, with 14 bases between. This CDR3 has 16 amino acids. The CDR3 is CASSHITGGLNTEAFF. CDR3 coding DNA: TGCGCCAGCAGCCATATTACTGGGGGTCTGAACACTGAAGCTTTCTTT.

The chain uses TRBV11-2 and TRBJ2-2; TRBD1 matches 11 bases. With V trimmed by 7 bases and J by 2 bases, 6 bases remained unmatched. The CDR3 consists of 16 residues. Germline CDR1 and CDR2: SGHAT and FQNNGV. The CDR3 nucleotides read TGTGCCAGCATCCGGGACAGGGGGTCTAACACCGGGGAGCTGTTTTTT. The encoded protein is CASIRDRGSNTGELFF.